These 21 T cell receptor beta chains originate from one sample sequenced in a study of T cell responses to AZD1222 COVID-19 vaccine. Measured with immunoSEQ multiplex PCR; TCRdb has only the in-frame clones, and not every one. Here the sample spans about 110,000 clones, 85% to 95% being singletons. The specimen comprised peripheral blood, sampled 28 days after the second AZD1222 dose. These receptors all come from an adult who received the AZD1222 COVID-19 vaccine.

The rearrangement uses TRBV6-5 and TRBJ2-1; no clear D. The CDR3 loop spans 14 amino acids. Germline CDR1 and CDR2: MNHEY and SVGAGI. V was trimmed by 6 bases and J by 8 bases, leaving 17 bases between them. CDR3 nucleotide sequence: TGTGCCAGCAGCGCCTCCGTCAGGTACGATGAGCAGTTCTTC. It yields the protein CASSASVRYDEQFF.

The V gene is TRBV27, the J gene TRBJ2-2; D unresolved. Germline V CDR1 and CDR2: MNHEY, SMNVEV (reference sequence). This CDR3 comprises 12 residues. V gave up 3 bases and J gave up 7 bases, with 6 bases separating them. CDR3 bases: TGTGCCAGCAGTTTCAATTTCGGGGAGCTGTTTTTT. Amino acid sequence: CASSFNFGELFF.

The rearrangement uses TRBV6-5 and TRBJ1-5; D gene ambiguous. CDR1 and CDR2 from the germline V gene are MNHEY and SVGAGI. The V and J ends lost 11 bases and 0 bases respectively, with 8 bases between them. The CDR3 extends over 12 amino acids. The CDR3 coding sequence is TGTGCCTCCTCGGATAGCAATCAGCCCCAGCATTTT. Translated, it gives CASSDSNQPQHF.

This chain uses TRBV20-1 with TRBJ1-2, with TRBD1 matching over 10 bases. The CDR3 sequence is 13 residues long. Germline V gene lookup returns CDR1 DFQATT and CDR2 SNEGSKA (reference sequence). V shed 6 bases and J 7 bases; nucleotides not matched to a gene: 8. The CDR3 spells CSASDRGRGGYTF. DNA for the CDR3: TGCAGTGCAAGTGACAGGGGGCGTGGTGGCTACACCTTC.

This chain connects TRBV15 to TRBJ1-4; D is possibly TRBD1 (5 bases). V was trimmed by 0 bases and J by 3 bases, leaving 8 bases between them. CDR1 and CDR2 from the germline V gene are LNHNV and YYDKDF (reference sequence). The CDR3 contains 15 residues. In DNA form, the CDR3 reads TGTGCCACCAGCAGAGATGGGGCCCCTAATGAAAAACTGTTTTTT. Protein sequence: CATSRDGAPNEKLFF.

The genes are TRBV15 and TRBJ1-2; D uncertain. This CDR3 is built from 12 residues. Trimming stripped 0 bases from V and 5 bases from J, with 4 bases between. CDR1 and CDR2 (germline): LNHNV, YYDKDF (reference sequence). The CDR3 sequence is CATSREGYGYTF. CDR3 DNA: TGTGCCACCAGCAGAGAAGGGTATGGCTACACCTTC.

J is TRBJ2-2 and V is TRBV7-9; the D gene is possibly TRBD2 (6 bases). Germline V gene sequence: CDR1 SEHNR, CDR2 FQNEAQ (reference sequence). V lost 5 bases to trimming and J lost 4 bases, with 17 bases between them. The CDR3 extends over 16 amino acids. The chain's CDR3 is CASSPQLGGGTGELFF. CDR3 in DNA: TGTGCCAGCAGCCCGCAGTTGGGGGGTGGCACCGGGGAGCTGTTTTTT.

The V and J genes are TRBV6-5 and TRBJ2-7; 9 bases are a match to TRBD1. V lost 0 bases, J lost 7 bases, and 7 bases stayed unmatched. The CDR3 sequence is 15 residues long. The germline V gene has CDR1 MNHEY and CDR2 SVGAGI. Here the CDR3 reads CASSYSLQGAWEQYF. DNA for the CDR3: TGTGCCAGCAGTTACTCGCTACAGGGGGCATGGGAGCAGTACTTC.

The J gene is TRBJ2-3, the V gene TRBV6-4; no clear D. This CDR3 is 13 amino acids long. V was trimmed by 3 bases and J by 8 bases, leaving 12 bases between them. CDR1 is MRHNA and CDR2 is SNTAGT in the germline V gene. The CDR3 DNA reads as TGTGCCAGCAGTGAAATTGGATGGGGTACGCAGTATTTT. It specifies CASSEIGWGTQYF.

V usage is TRBV10-3 and J usage is TRBJ2-7; perhaps TRBD1 as D (6 bases). There are 14 residues in the CDR3. Germline lookup yields CDR1 ENHRY and CDR2 SYGVKD. V lost 6 bases and J lost 3, with 15 bases in between. The CDR3 DNA follows: TGTGCCATCAGCACTACACAACAGGGCTACGAGCAGTACTTC. Amino acids: CAISTTQQGYEQYF.

The V gene is TRBV6-5, the J gene TRBJ2-7, with D unclear. The CDR3 runs 13 residues. CDR1 is MNHEY and CDR2 is SVGAGI in the germline V gene. The V end lost 0 bases, the J end lost 6 bases, and 9 bases lay between the germline ends. CDR3 sequence: CASSYSQRVEQYF. The CDR3 DNA is TGTGCCAGCAGTTACTCCCAGCGTGTCGAGCAGTACTTC.

The chain uses TRBV5-8 and TRBJ1-5; D might be TRBD1 (5 bases). The CDR3 length is 13 residues. V was cut by 7 bases and J by 4 bases, with 12 bases left in between. Per the germline V gene, CDR1 is SGHTS and CDR2 is YDEGEE. The CDR3 nucleotides read TGTGCCAGCGTGATGGGGGTTAATCAGCCCCAGCATTTT. It specifies CASVMGVNQPQHF.

The chain combines TRBV28 with TRBJ1-6, with 8 bases identical to TRBD1. V trimming: 7 bases; J trimming: 6 bases; junction bases outside the gene matches: 5. This CDR3 comprises 14 residues. Per the germline V gene, CDR1 is MDHEN and CDR2 is SYDVKM. DNA for the CDR3: TGTGCCAGCAATACTGGACAGGGTAATTCACCCCTCCACTTT. This encodes CASNTGQGNSPLHF.

This chain connects TRBV7-9 to TRBJ1-4; 9 bases line up with TRBD1. This CDR3 spans 15 amino acids. The V gene's germline CDR1 is SEHNR and CDR2 FQNEAQ (reference sequence). Germline trimming cut 8 bases from V and 1 base from J; bases unmatched to any gene: 5. As DNA, the CDR3 is TGTGCCAGCCGGGACAGGGCACTAACTAATGAAAAACTGTTTTTT. This sequence encodes CASRDRALTNEKLFF.

The rearrangement joins TRBV30 to TRBJ2-3; D unclear. The ends were cut back, 2 bases at V and 4 bases at J, with 7 bases in the middle. The CDR3 consists of 12 residues. CDR1 and CDR2 (germline): GTSNPN, SVGIG (reference sequence). CDR3 residues: CAWSPIADTQYF. Here the CDR3 DNA reads TGTGCCTGGAGTCCCATTGCAGATACGCAGTATTTT.

V and J are TRBV5-1 and TRBJ1-1, with 7 bases identical to TRBD1. The germline V gene encodes CDR1 SGHRS and CDR2 YFSETQ. J gave up 4 bases and V 3 bases, and 6 bases lay outside the gene matches. This CDR3 has 14 residues. CDR3 in amino acids: CASSSTGPGTEAFF. In DNA form, the CDR3 reads TGCGCCAGCAGCTCGACAGGGCCCGGCACTGAAGCTTTCTTT.

The genes are TRBV12-3 or TRBV12-4 and TRBJ2-1; D is ambiguous. Trimming stripped 3 bases from V and 4 bases from J, with 7 bases between. This CDR3 spans 13 amino acids. The DNA of the CDR3 is TGTGCCAGCAGTTTCTTCTTATACAATGAGCAGTTCTTC. Translation gives CASSFFLYNEQFF.

On this clone itself: An end of the junction differs from the germline gene, which may be a read error. The chain uses TRBV27 and TRBJ1-1, with D unresolved. Germline V gene sequence: CDR1 MNHEY, CDR2 SMNVEV (reference sequence). This CDR3 contains 12 residues. The CDR3 is CASSPQNSEAFF. CDR3 coding DNA: TGTGCCAGCAGCCCGCAGAACAGTGAAGCTTTCTTT.

The CDR3 region has the DNA TGTGCCAGTAGTCCAGGGTCGGATCAGCCCCAGCATTTT. Protein: CASSPGSDQPQHF. The chain is built from TRBV19 and TRBJ1-5; tentative D call: TRBD1 (5 bases). Germline V CDR1 and CDR2: LNHDA, SQIVND (reference sequence). V shed 5 bases and J shed 5 bases, with 10 bases lying between them. CDR3 length: 13 amino acids.

V usage is TRBV18 and J usage is TRBJ2-4; 9 bases are shared with TRBD2. With 6 bases clipped from V and 8 bases from J, the junction kept 8 bases outside the gene matches. This CDR3 has 14 residues. Germline V gives CDR1 KGHSH, CDR2 LQKENI. The CDR3 region is CASSRGGASYIQYF. The CDR3 nucleotides read TGTGCCAGCTCTCGCGGGGGGGCCTCGTACATTCAGTACTTC. Combining the CDR3 with reference TRBV18 and TRBJ2-4 gives the whole variable domain NAGVMQNPRHLVRRRGQEARLRCSPMKGHSHVYWYRQLPEEGLKFMVYLQKENIIDESGMPKERFSAEFPKEGPSILRIQQVVRGDSAAYFCASSRGGASYIQYFGAGTRLSVL.

The V call is TRBV18, the J call TRBJ1-6; 7 nucleotides align to TRBD1. Germline V CDR1 and CDR2: KGHSH, LQKENI. With 2 bases clipped from V and 10 bases from J, the junction kept 17 bases outside the gene matches. The CDR3 covers 18 residues. CDR3 nucleotides: TGTGCCAGCTCACCAGCAGAGGGGGCGGAATTTTATGGGTCACCCCTCCACTTT. Translated, it gives CASSPAEGAEFYGSPLHF.